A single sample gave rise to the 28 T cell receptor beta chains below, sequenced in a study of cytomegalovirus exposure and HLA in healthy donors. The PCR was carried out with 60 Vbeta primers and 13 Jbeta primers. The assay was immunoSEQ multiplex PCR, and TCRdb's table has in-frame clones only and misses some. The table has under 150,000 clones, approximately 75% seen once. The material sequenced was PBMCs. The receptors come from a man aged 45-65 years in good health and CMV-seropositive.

CDR3 DNA sequence: TGCGCCAGCAGCTGGGGAGGGGACAATGAGCAGTTCTTC. The encoded protein is CASSWGGDNEQFF. The chain uses TRBV5-1 and TRBJ2-1; TRBD2 agrees at 7 bases. The V and J ends lost 3 bases and 5 bases, in that order; junction bases with no gene match: 2. The CDR3 totals 13 residues. Germline CDR1 SGHRS, CDR2 YFSETQ. The full variable domain, rest sourced from reference TRBV5-1 and TRBJ2-1, is KAGVTQTPRYLIKTRGQQVTLSCSPISGHRSVSWYQQTPGQGLQFLFEYFSETQRNKGNFPGRFSGRQFSNSRSEMNVSTLELGDSALYLCASSWGGDNEQFFGPGTRLTVL.

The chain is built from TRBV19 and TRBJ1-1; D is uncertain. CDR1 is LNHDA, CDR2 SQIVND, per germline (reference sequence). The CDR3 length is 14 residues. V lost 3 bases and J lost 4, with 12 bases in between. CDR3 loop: CASSIRGPVTEAFF. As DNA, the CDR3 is TGTGCCAGTAGTATCCGTGGCCCCGTCACTGAAGCTTTCTTT.

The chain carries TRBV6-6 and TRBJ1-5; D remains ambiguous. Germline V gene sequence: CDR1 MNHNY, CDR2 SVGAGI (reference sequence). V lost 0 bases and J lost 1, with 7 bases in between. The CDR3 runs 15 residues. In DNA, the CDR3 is TGTGCCAGCAGTTACTCGGTAGCAAGCAATCAGCCCCAGCATTTT. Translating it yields CASSYSVASNQPQHF.

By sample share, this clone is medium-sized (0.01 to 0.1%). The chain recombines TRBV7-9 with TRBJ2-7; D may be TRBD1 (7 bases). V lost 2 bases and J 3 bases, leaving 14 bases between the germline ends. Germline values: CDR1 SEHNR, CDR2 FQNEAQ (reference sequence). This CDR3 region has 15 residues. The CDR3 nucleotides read TGTGCCAGCAGCTTATCGGGAGACAGGGACTACGAGCAGTACTTC. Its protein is CASSLSGDRDYEQYF.

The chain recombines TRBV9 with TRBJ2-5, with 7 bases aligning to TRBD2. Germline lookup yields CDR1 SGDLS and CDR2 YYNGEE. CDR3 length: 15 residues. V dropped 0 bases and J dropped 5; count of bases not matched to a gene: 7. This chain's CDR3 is CASSVGGRAGETQYF. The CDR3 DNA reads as TGTGCCAGCAGCGTAGGTGGGAGGGCCGGGGAGACCCAGTACTTC.

The CDR3 coding sequence is TGCGCCAGCAGCTCTCTCCCGGGGGGGCAGGGCACAGATACGCAGTATTTT. This sequence encodes CASSSLPGGQGTDTQYF. V usage is TRBV5-1 and J usage is TRBJ2-3, with 8 nucleotides matching TRBD2. The V gene's germline CDR1 is SGHRS and CDR2 YFSETQ. With V trimmed by 3 bases and J by 1 base, 10 bases remained unmatched. This CDR3 is built from 17 residues.

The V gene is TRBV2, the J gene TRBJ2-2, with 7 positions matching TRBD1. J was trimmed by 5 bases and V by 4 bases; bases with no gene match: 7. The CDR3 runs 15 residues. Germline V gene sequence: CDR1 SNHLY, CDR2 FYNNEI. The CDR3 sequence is CASSGAGGATGELFF. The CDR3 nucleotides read TGTGCCAGCAGTGGCGCAGGGGGTGCTACCGGGGAGCTGTTTTTT.

The DNA for the CDR3 is TGTGCCAGCAGCTTCAGGGGGTCCTACGAGCAGTACTTC. This gives the protein CASSFRGSYEQYF. This chain uses TRBV11-2 with TRBJ2-7, with 7 bases fitting TRBD1. The V and J ends lost 3 bases and 1 base, in that order; junction bases with no gene match: 0. The germline V gene has CDR1 SGHAT and CDR2 FQNNGV. This CDR3 has 13 residues. Full variable domain (missing parts from reference TRBV11-2 and TRBJ2-7): EAGVAQSPRYKIIEKRQSVAFWCNPISGHATLYWYQQILGQGPKLLIQFQNNGVVDDSQLPKDRFSAERLKGVDSTLKIQPAKLEDSAVYLCASSFRGSYEQYFGPGTRLTVT.

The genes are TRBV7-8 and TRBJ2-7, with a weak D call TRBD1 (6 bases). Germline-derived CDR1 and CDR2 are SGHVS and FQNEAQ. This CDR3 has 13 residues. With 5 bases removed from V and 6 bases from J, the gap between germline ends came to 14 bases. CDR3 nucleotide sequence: TGTGCCAGCAGCCCTGCACAGGGCCGCGAGCAGTACTTC. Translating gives CASSPAQGREQYF.

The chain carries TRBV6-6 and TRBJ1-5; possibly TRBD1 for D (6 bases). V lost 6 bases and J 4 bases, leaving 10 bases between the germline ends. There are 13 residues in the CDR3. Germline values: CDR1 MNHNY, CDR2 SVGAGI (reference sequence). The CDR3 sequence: CASRLDSNQPQHF. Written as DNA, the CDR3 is TGTGCCAGCAGACTGGACAGTAATCAGCCCCAGCATTTT.

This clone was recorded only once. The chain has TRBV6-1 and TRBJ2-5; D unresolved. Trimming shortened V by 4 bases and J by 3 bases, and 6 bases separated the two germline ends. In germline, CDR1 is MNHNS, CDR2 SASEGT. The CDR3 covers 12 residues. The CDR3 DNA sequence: TGTGCCAGCAGTGCGGTAAAAGAGACCCAGTACTTC. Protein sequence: CASSAVKETQYF.

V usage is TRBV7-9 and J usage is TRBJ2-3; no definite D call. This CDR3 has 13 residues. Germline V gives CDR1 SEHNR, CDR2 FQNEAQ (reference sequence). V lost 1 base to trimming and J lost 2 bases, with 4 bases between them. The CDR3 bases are TGTGCCAGCAGCTTAGTCCACACAGATACGCAGTATTTT. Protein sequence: CASSLVHTDTQYF.

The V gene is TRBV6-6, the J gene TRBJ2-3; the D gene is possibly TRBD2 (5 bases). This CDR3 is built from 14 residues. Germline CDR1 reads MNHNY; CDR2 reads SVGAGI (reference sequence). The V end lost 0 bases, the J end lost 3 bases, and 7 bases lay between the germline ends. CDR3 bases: TGTGCCAGCAGTTACTCCCGGGAAACAGATACGCAGTATTTT. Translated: CASSYSRETDTQYF.

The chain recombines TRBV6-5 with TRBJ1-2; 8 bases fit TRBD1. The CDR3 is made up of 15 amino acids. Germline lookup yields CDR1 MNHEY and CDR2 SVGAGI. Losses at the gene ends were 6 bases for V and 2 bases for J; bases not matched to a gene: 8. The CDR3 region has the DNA TGTGCCAGCAGCCGGACAGGGACTTGGAACTATGGCTACACCTTC. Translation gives CASSRTGTWNYGYTF.

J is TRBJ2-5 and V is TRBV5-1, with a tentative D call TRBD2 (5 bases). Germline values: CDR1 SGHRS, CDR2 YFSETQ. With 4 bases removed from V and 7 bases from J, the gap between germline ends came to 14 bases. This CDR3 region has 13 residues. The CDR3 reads CASSTDIEGTQYF. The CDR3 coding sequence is TGCGCCAGCAGCACAGACATTGAGGGGACCCAGTACTTC.

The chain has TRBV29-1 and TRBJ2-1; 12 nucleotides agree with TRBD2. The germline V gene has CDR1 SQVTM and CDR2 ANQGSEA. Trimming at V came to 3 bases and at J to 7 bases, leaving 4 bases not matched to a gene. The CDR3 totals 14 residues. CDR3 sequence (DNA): TGCAGCGTTGACCTAGCGGGAGGGCTTAATGAGCAGTTCTTC. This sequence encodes CSVDLAGGLNEQFF.

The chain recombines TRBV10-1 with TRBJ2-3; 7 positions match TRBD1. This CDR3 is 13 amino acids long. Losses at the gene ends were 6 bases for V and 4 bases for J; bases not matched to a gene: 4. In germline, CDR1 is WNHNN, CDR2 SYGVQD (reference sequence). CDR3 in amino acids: CASSDRDSDTQYF. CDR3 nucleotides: TGCGCCAGCAGCGACAGGGATTCAGATACGCAGTATTTT.

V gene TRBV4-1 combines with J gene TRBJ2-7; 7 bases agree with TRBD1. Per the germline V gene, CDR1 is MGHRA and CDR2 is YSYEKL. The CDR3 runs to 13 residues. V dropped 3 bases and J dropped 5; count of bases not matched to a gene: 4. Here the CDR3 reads CASSHQRGHEQYF. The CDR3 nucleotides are TGCGCCAGCAGCCATCAAAGGGGGCACGAGCAGTACTTC.

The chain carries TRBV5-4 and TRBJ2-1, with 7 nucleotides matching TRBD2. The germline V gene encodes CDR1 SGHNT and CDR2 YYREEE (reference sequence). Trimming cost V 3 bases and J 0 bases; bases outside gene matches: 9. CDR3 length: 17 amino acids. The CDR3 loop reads CASSSQKGGSSYNEQFF. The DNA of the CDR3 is TGTGCCAGCAGCTCCCAAAAGGGCGGGAGCTCCTACAATGAGCAGTTCTTC.

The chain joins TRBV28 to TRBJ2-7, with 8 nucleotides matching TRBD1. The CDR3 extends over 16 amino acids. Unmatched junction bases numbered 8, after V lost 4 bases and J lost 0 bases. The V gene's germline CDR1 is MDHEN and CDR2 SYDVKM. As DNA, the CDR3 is TGTGCCAGCAGTTCCGGCGGGGACAGGAACTCCTACGAGCAGTACTTC. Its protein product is CASSSGGDRNSYEQYF.

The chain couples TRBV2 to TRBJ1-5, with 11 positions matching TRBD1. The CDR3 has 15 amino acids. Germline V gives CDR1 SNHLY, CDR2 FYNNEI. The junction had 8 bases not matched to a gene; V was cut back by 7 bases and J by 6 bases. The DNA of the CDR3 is TGTGCCAGCATTCAGGACAGGGGGCGCGGTCAGCCCCAGCATTTT. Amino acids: CASIQDRGRGQPQHF.

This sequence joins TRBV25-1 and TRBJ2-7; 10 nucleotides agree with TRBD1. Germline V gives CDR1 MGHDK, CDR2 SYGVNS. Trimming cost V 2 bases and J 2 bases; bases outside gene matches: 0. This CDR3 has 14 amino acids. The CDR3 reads CASSEDRGPYEQYF. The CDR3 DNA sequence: TGTGCCAGCAGTGAAGACAGGGGGCCCTACGAGCAGTACTTC.

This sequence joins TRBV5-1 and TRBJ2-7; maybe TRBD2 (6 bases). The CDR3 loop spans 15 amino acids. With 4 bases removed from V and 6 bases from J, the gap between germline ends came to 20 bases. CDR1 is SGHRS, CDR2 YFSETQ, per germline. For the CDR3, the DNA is TGCGCCAGCAGCCTTAGCGGATCCGACGGATCCGAGCAGTACTTC. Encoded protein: CASSLSGSDGSEQYF.

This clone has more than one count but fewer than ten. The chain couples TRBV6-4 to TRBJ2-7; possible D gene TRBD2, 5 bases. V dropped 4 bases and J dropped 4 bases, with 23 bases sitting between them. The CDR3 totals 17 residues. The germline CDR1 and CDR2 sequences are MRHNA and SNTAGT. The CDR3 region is CASSGSHGRGVSYEQYF. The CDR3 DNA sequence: TGTGCCAGCAGTGGGAGCCATGGACGGGGAGTATCATACGAGCAGTACTTC.

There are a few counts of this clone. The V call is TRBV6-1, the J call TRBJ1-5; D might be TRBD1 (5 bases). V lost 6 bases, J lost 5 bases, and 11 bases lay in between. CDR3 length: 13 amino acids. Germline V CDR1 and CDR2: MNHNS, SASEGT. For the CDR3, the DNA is TGTGCCAGCAGGGGGCTCGACTATCAGCCCCAGCATTTT. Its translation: CASRGLDYQPQHF.

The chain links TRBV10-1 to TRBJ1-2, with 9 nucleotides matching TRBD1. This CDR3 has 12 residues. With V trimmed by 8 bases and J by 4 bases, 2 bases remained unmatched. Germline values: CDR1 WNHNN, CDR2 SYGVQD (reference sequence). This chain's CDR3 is CASGTGTYGYTF. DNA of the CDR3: TGCGCCAGCGGGACAGGGACCTATGGCTACACCTTC.

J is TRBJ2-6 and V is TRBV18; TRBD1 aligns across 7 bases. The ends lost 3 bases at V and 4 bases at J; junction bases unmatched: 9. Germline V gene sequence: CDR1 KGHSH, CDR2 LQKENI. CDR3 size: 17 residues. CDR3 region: CASSPNKGAPGANVLTF. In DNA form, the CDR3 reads TGTGCCAGCTCACCTAACAAGGGGGCGCCAGGGGCCAACGTCCTGACTTTC.

In DNA, the CDR3 is TGCGCCAGCAGCTTGCACGGAGGGGGCACAGATACGCAGTATTTT. It codes for CASSLHGGGTDTQYF. This chain links TRBV5-1 with TRBJ2-3; possible D gene TRBD2, 6 bases. The V end lost 1 base, the J end lost 1 base, and 10 bases lay between the germline ends. The germline V gene encodes CDR1 SGHRS and CDR2 YFSETQ. The CDR3 is 15 amino acids.